What follows are 9 T cell receptor beta chains derived from one specimen sequenced in a study of human T cells and chemical hapten exposure. Time point: pre-sensitization, week 0. Documented treatment: therapeutic diphenylcyclopropenone sensitization with weekly scalp DPC. TCRdb reprocessed the RACE reads via MiXCR and lists one record per CDR3 protein. Seen here are fewer than 65,000 distinct CDR3 sequences, about 9.2% observed once, and the top ten hold more than 13%. The input for sequencing was whole blood, taken in connection with sensitization to the hapten diphenylcyclopropenone (DPC). The receptor set was obtained from a woman aged 40-49 years with alopecia areata. Some clones in this sample may be carry-over from other donors' samples.

This clonotype was found many times. The rearrangement uses TRBV7-2 and TRBJ2-1; no firm D call. The germline CDR1 and CDR2 sequences are SGHTA and FQGNSA. CDR3 length equals 15 residues. Trimming removed 1 base at V and 4 bases at J, with 11 bases between. DNA for the CDR3: TGTGCCAGCAGCTTAGTCGCGAGTGGATACAATGAGCAGTTCTTC. Its protein product is CASSLVASGYNEQFF.

A few counts support this clonotype. The rearrangement links TRBV6-6 to TRBJ1-4; D may be TRBD1 (6 bases). The germline V and J ends were trimmed by 2 bases and 4 bases, with 8 bases remaining between them. The CDR3 is 14 amino acids. The V gene's germline CDR1 is MNHNY and CDR2 SVGAGI (reference sequence). CDR3 sequence: CASSYGGGNEKLFF. The CDR3 nucleotides read TGTGCCAGCAGTTACGGAGGGGGTAATGAAAAACTGTTTTTT.

The chain is built from TRBV2 and TRBJ1-5, with 8 nucleotides matching TRBD1. With V trimmed by 7 bases and J by 2 bases, 7 bases remained unmatched. The CDR3 spans 15 residues. Germline CDR1 SNHLY, CDR2 FYNNEI. The DNA of the CDR3 is TGTGCCAGCACCAGAGACAGGGGAGGCAATCAGCCCCAGCATTTT. Translation gives CASTRDRGGNQPQHF. The entire variable domain, with the rest obtained from reference TRBV2 and TRBJ1-5, is as follows: EPEVTQTPSHQVTQMGQEVILRCVPISNHLYFYWYRQILGQKVEFLVSFYNNEISEKSEIFDDQFSVERPDGSNFTLKIRSTKLEDSAMYFCASTRDRGGNQPQHFGDGTRLSIL.

This clonotype appeared many times. V gene TRBV9 combines with J gene TRBJ2-1; TRBD2 matches 9 bases. The length of the CDR3 is 17 residues. Germline V gives CDR1 SGDLS, CDR2 YYNGEE. Trimming took 1 base from V and 7 from J; bases not matched to a gene: 12. CDR3 loop: CASSVIPPGRGGNEQFF. The CDR3 coding sequence is TGTGCCAGCAGCGTAATTCCCCCCGGGCGGGGGGGTAATGAGCAGTTCTTC. Filled out from reference TRBV9 and TRBJ2-1, the complete variable domain reads DSGVTQTPKHLITATGQRVTLRCSPRSGDLSVYWYQQSLDQGLQFLIQYYNGEERAKGNILERFSAQQFPDLHSELNLSSLELGDSALYFCASSVIPPGRGGNEQFFGPGTRLTVL.

There are many counts of this clonotype. The chain carries TRBV30 and TRBJ1-2; D uncertain. Germline CDR1 reads GTSNPN; CDR2 reads SVGIG (reference sequence). The CDR3 covers 14 residues. V gave up 1 base and J gave up 5 bases, with 14 bases separating them. The CDR3 DNA sequence: TGTGCCTGGAGTGGGGAGCGGGGATGGTATGGCTACACCTTC. Translating it yields CAWSGERGWYGYTF.

This clonotype was detected ten times or more. V gene TRBV11-2 combines with J gene TRBJ2-1; 7 nucleotides match TRBD1. The CDR3 has 16 amino acids. V gave up 1 base and J gave up 4 bases; unmatched junction bases: 7. The germline CDR1 and CDR2 sequences are SGHAT and FQNNGV. For the CDR3, the DNA is TGTGCCAGCAGCTTAGCATTCGGGACAGATTACAATGAGCAGTTCTTC. Amino acids: CASSLAFGTDYNEQFF.

A word on this clonotype: A clone one base away is much larger, so this may be a read error. This chain links TRBV5-4 with TRBJ1-6; 8 bases match TRBD1. The germline V gene encodes CDR1 SGHNT and CDR2 YYREEE (reference sequence). The CDR3 runs 15 residues. The CDR3 here is CASSIAGTGYSPLLF. The CDR3 bases are TGTGCCAGCAGCATTGCAGGGACAGGTTATTCACCCCTCCTCTTT.

This clonotype was detected ten times or more. The chain joins TRBV6-2 or TRBV6-3 to TRBJ2-7; 7 bases fit TRBD2. J gave up 4 bases and V 6 bases, and 3 bases lay outside the gene matches. Looked up from germline, CDR1 is MNHEY and CDR2 is SVGEGT. The CDR3 has 12 amino acids. Here the CDR3 reads CASSPRGYEQYF. In DNA form, the CDR3 reads TGTGCCAGCAGCCCGCGGGGGTACGAGCAGTACTTC.

This clonotype was observed many times. V and J are TRBV20-1 and TRBJ2-1; D is perhaps TRBD2 (6 bases). Germline-derived CDR1 and CDR2 are DFQATT and SNEGSKA (reference sequence). With 4 bases removed from V and 2 bases from J, the gap between germline ends came to 21 bases. The CDR3 length is 17 residues. The CDR3 coding sequence is TGCAGTGCTAAGTCTCTCGTCGCGGGGATCACCTACAATGAGCAGTTCTTC. Amino acids: CSAKSLVAGITYNEQFF.